The 22 T cell receptor beta chains below all came from one sample that was sequenced in a study of blood T cell repertoires in COVID-19. TCRdb keeps only in-frame clones here, not all; method: immunoSEQ multiplex PCR. The sample includes 65,000 to 95,000 clones, over 70% seen only once; the top ten take 12%. Specimen: peripheral blood. Receptors originate from a middle-aged woman with active or convalescent COVID-19.

The chain joins TRBV14 to TRBJ2-4; the match to TRBD1 covers 9 bases. Germline-derived CDR1 and CDR2 are SGHDN and FVKESK. The CDR3 loop spans 15 amino acids. With 2 bases clipped from V and 6 bases from J, the junction kept 5 bases outside the gene matches. CDR3 region: CASSQNGQGINIQYF. Written as DNA, the CDR3 is TGTGCCAGCAGCCAAAACGGACAGGGGATAAACATTCAGTACTTC.

V gene TRBV15 combines with J gene TRBJ2-3; D unclear. With 3 bases removed from V and 4 bases from J, the gap between germline ends came to 8 bases. There are 13 residues in the CDR3. Per germline, CDR1 LNHNV and CDR2 YYDKDF (reference sequence). The CDR3 nucleotides are TGTGCCACCAGCAGGGGTAGCCCAGATACGCAGTATTTT. Translation gives CATSRGSPDTQYF.

The chain links TRBV2 to TRBJ1-1; 10 positions agree with TRBD1. Germline trimming cut 5 bases from V and 5 bases from J; bases unmatched to any gene: 5. The CDR3 is 14 residues long. In germline, CDR1 is SNHLY, CDR2 FYNNEI. In DNA, the CDR3 is TGTGCCAGCAGTACGACAGGGGGCAGGACTGAAGCTTTCTTT. Protein sequence: CASSTTGGRTEAFF.

The chain is built from TRBV19 and TRBJ1-2, with 7 bases matching TRBD1. Germline CDR1 and CDR2: LNHDA and SQIVND (reference sequence). CDR3 length: 13 residues. V trimming: 4 bases; J trimming: 7 bases; junction bases outside the gene matches: 6. CDR3 residues: CASSNSDRLGYTF. The DNA of the CDR3 is TGTGCCAGTAGTAATTCGGACAGGCTTGGCTACACCTTC.

This clone showed up just a few times. The chain has TRBV11-2 and TRBJ2-5; TRBD2 aligns across 7 bases. Per germline, CDR1 SGHAT and CDR2 FQNNGV. Unmatched junction bases numbered 15, after V lost 9 bases and J lost 5 bases. The CDR3 has 15 residues. The CDR3 loop reads CASTPGEGEWETQYF. CDR3 DNA sequence: TGTGCCAGTACCCCTGGGGAGGGTGAGTGGGAGACCCAGTACTTC.

There are a few counts of this clone. The rearrangement joins TRBV7-9 to TRBJ2-7; 10 bases align to TRBD2. The CDR3 has 18 residues. Germline lookup yields CDR1 SEHNR and CDR2 FQNEAQ (reference sequence). The ends lost 5 bases at V and 0 bases at J; junction bases unmatched: 13. The CDR3 loop reads CASSQTVPSGGYSYEQYF. DNA of the CDR3: TGTGCCAGCAGCCAAACAGTGCCTAGCGGGGGATACTCCTACGAGCAGTACTTC. Combining the CDR3 with reference TRBV7-9 and TRBJ2-7 gives the whole variable domain DTGVSQNPRHKITKRGQNVTFRCDPISEHNRLYWYRQTLGQGPEFLTYFQNEAQLEKSRLLSDRFSAERPKGSFSTLEIQRTEQGDSAMYLCASSQTVPSGGYSYEQYFGPGTRLTVT.

The chain employs TRBV29-1 and TRBJ1-2, with a tentative D call TRBD1 (5 bases). Germline lookup yields CDR1 SQVTM and CDR2 ANQGSEA. V lost 8 bases and J 1 base, leaving 11 bases between the germline ends. The CDR3 totals 12 residues. CDR3 sequence: CSIRGFNYGYTF. In DNA form, the CDR3 reads TGCAGCATCCGGGGGTTTAACTATGGCTACACCTTC.

This rearrangement joins TRBV7-2 to TRBJ2-5, with 9 bases aligning to TRBD1. The V and J ends lost 7 bases and 5 bases, in that order; junction bases with no gene match: 11. The CDR3 totals 15 residues. CDR1 and CDR2 (germline): SGHTA, FQGNSA. The CDR3 DNA reads TGTGCCAGCACCCTGGGGGGACAGGGTGGGGAGACCCAGTACTTC. This codes for CASTLGGQGGETQYF.

As DNA, the CDR3 is TGTGCCACCAGTCGGGGGGATAGTACCGGGGAGCTGTTTTTT. It yields the protein CATSRGDSTGELFF. V is TRBV24-1 and J is TRBJ2-2; 7 bases map to TRBD2. Germline CDR1 and CDR2: KGHDR and SFDVKD. The CDR3 spans 14 residues. V shed 6 bases and J 5 bases; nucleotides not matched to a gene: 5.

The rearrangement links TRBV6-5 to TRBJ2-1, with D tentatively TRBD2 (6 bases). The ends were cut back, 6 bases at V and 8 bases at J, with 17 bases in the middle. This CDR3 is built from 14 residues. Germline assignment: CDR1 MNHEY and CDR2 SVGAGI. The CDR3, as DNA: TGTGCCAGCAGCCAGACCCTAGCGAGCCATGAGCAGTTCTTC. Protein product: CASSQTLASHEQFF.

This clone came up once. V and J are TRBV12-2 and TRBJ2-2; TRBD1, the D gene given by the table, was not confirmed from the DNA. TRBV12-2 is assigned pseudogene status. The CDR3 is 16 amino acids. CDR3 nucleotide sequence: TGTGCAAGTCGCCGAACCGGGACATCGAACACCGGGGAGCTGTTTTTT. It encodes CASRRTGTSNTGELFF.

The chain uses TRBV2 and TRBJ2-5; maybe TRBD2 (6 bases). CDR1 is SNHLY, CDR2 FYNNEI, per germline. Trimming took off 5 bases at V and 7 bases at J, with 14 bases between the two ends. The CDR3 runs 13 residues. The CDR3 coding sequence is TGTGCCAGCAGTCTGGGGGACTCGGGGACCCAGTACTTC. As protein: CASSLGDSGTQYF.

The chain recombines TRBV7-3 with TRBJ2-3; 11 bases are a match to TRBD2. The trim removed 5 bases at V and 6 bases at J, leaving 4 bases unmatched. The CDR3 extends over 14 amino acids. Germline assignment: CDR1 SGHTA and CDR2 FQGTGA. CDR3 DNA: TGTGCCAGCAGCCGACTAGCGGGGACCGATACGCAGTATTTT. Translated: CASSRLAGTDTQYF. The full variable domain, completed using reference TRBV7-3 and TRBJ2-3, is GAGVSQTPSNKVTEKGKYVELRCDPISGHTALYWYRQSLGQGPEFLIYFQGTGAADDSGLPNDRFFAVRPEGSVSTLKIQRTERGDSAVYLCASSRLAGTDTQYFGPGTRLTVL.

The table lists this clone with a count of one. The V and J genes are TRBV19 and TRBJ2-7, with D uncertain. The CDR3 totals 13 residues. The V end lost 10 bases, the J end lost 0 bases, and 13 bases lay between the germline ends. Germline CDR1 and CDR2: LNHDA and SQIVND (reference sequence). The CDR3, as DNA: TGTGCCACCAGCCTCGACTCCTCCTACGAGCAGTACTTC. Its translation: CATSLDSSYEQYF.

The CDR3 DNA reads as TGTGCCACCAGCAGAGATGTAGGACAAACCTACGAGCAGTACTTC. Protein: CATSRDVGQTYEQYF. The chain joins TRBV15 to TRBJ2-7, with a weak D call TRBD1 (5 bases). The V and J ends lost 0 bases and 2 bases respectively, with 11 bases between them. The germline V gene has CDR1 LNHNV and CDR2 YYDKDF (reference sequence). There are 15 residues in the CDR3.

As DNA, the CDR3 is TGCGCCAGCAGCCAAGGGGACAGGGCTCGGACCCATTCACCCCTCCACTTT. This codes for CASSQGDRARTHSPLHF. The chain recombines TRBV4-1 with TRBJ1-6, with TRBD1 matching over 9 bases. The CDR3 totals 17 residues. CDR1 is MGHRA and CDR2 is YSYEKL in the germline V gene. V dropped 1 base and J dropped 8; count of bases not matched to a gene: 9.

The CDR3, as DNA: TGTGCCATCAGTGAATTGGGACTAGCTGGTTACAATGAGCAGTTCTTC. Translating it yields CAISELGLAGYNEQFF. The rearrangement joins TRBV10-3 to TRBJ2-1; TRBD2 agrees at 9 bases. CDR3 length: 16 amino acids. The ends lost 3 bases at V and 4 bases at J; junction bases unmatched: 7. Germline-derived CDR1 and CDR2 are ENHRY and SYGVKD.

This chain links TRBV5-4 with TRBJ1-2, with TRBD1 identical over 7 bases. This CDR3 comprises 13 residues. Trimming took 4 bases from V and 2 from J; bases not matched to a gene: 2. Germline CDR1 reads SGHNT; CDR2 reads YYREEE (reference sequence). The CDR3 coding sequence is TGTGCCAGCAGCCCGGGACAGAACTATGGCTACACCTTC. Amino acid sequence: CASSPGQNYGYTF.

The chain joins TRBV6-5 to TRBJ1-5, with D perhaps matching TRBD1 (6 bases). Trimming removed 5 bases at V and 5 bases at J, with 10 bases between. From germline, CDR1 is MNHEY and CDR2 SVGAGI. There are 13 residues in the CDR3. Here the CDR3 reads CASSTDSYQPQHF. The CDR3 nucleotides read TGTGCCAGCAGTACGGACAGCTATCAGCCCCAGCATTTT.

The CDR3 is CARSPTGHYGYTF. The CDR3, as DNA: TGTGCCAGAAGCCCGACAGGGCACTATGGCTACACCTTC. The chain carries TRBV5-3 and TRBJ1-2; 7 bases align to TRBD1. TRBV5-3 is an ORF; its function is uncertain. The V and J ends lost 4 bases and 3 bases, in that order; junction bases with no gene match: 3. The CDR3 loop spans 13 amino acids.

The chain has TRBV29-1 and TRBJ1-2; TRBD1 matches 8 bases. The V segment lost 0 bases and the J segment 4 bases; nucleotides outside the gene matches: 7. CDR1 is SQVTM and CDR2 is ANQGSEA in the germline V gene. This CDR3 contains 15 residues. In nucleotides, the CDR3 is TGCAGCGTTGAAGATCAGAGGCAGGGGGCCTATGGCTACACCTTC. Its translation: CSVEDQRQGAYGYTF.

This sequence joins TRBV11-3 and TRBJ2-1, with a weak D call TRBD1 (6 bases). The CDR3 is 14 residues long. Germline loops: CDR1 SGHNT, CDR2 YENEEA. V lost 3 bases to trimming and J lost 4 bases, with 10 bases between them. Here the CDR3 DNA reads TGTGCCAGCAGCTTCAGGGGTGGGTACAATGAGCAGTTCTTC. The encoded protein is CASSFRGGYNEQFF.